These 5 T cell receptor beta chains came from one sample sequenced in a study of Tregs in tolerant kidney transplant recipients (dated by TCRdb to the late 2010s). In the paper's terms, the time point label means: blood sample drawn before combined kidney and bone marrow transplant. Library creation used the immunoSEQ multiplex PCR assay. TCRdb provides this immuneACCESS table in a form limited to in-frame rearrangements. Some clones are lacking; in checked studies, under half of them reflect an unresolved V gene, and why the rest are absent is not known. The sample table contains about 110,000 clones; only one count was recorded for around 87% of them. Roughly 0.31% of the sample is taken by the ten largest. Sequencing was performed on CD4+ T cells from blood, taken before the transplant. The receptors come from a human donor who received a combined kidney and bone marrow transplant.

The chain employs TRBV27 and TRBJ2-5; the match to TRBD1 covers 9 bases. CDR3 length equals 16 residues. Germline V gene sequence: CDR1 MNHEY, CDR2 SMNVEV (reference sequence). After removal of 6 bases from V and 5 bases from J, the junction contained 13 bases not matched to a gene. DNA of the CDR3: TGTGCCAGCAGCCCGAGGACAGGGGCCAGAGTCGAGACCCAGTACTTC. Translated, it gives CASSPRTGARVETQYF.

The chain couples TRBV9 to TRBJ1-1; maybe TRBD1 (6 bases). CDR3 length: 15 amino acids. Germline V CDR1 and CDR2: SGDLS, YYNGEE. The V end was cut by 3 bases, the J end by 5 bases, with 17 bases between. The CDR3 nucleotides are TGTGCCAGCAGCGCCGAAAAAAAGGGGGGGACTGAAGCTTTCTTT. Amino acid sequence: CASSAEKKGGTEAFF.

This clone was seen once. The chain links TRBV5-4 to TRBJ2-3, with TRBD1 identical over 9 bases. The CDR3 is 16 amino acids. V gave up 2 bases and J gave up 6 bases; unmatched junction bases: 10. The V gene's germline CDR1 is SGHNT and CDR2 YYREEE (reference sequence). CDR3 DNA: TGTGCCAGCAGCTTCCCGGGACAGGGTGTGATTGATACGCAGTATTTT. Residues: CASSFPGQGVIDTQYF.

This chain joins TRBV7-2 and TRBJ1-5; 9 bases map to TRBD1. The CDR3 has 17 residues. With 2 bases clipped from V and 5 bases from J, the junction kept 10 bases outside the gene matches. CDR1 SGHTA and CDR2 FQGNSA come from the germline V gene. CDR3 nucleotide sequence: TGTGCCAGCAGCTTAAGAGGCCGGGACAGGGTCCATCAGCCCCAGCATTTT. It encodes CASSLRGRDRVHQPQHF.

J is TRBJ2-1 and V is TRBV28, with 11 bases identical to TRBD2. There are 17 residues in the CDR3. Germline CDR1 MDHEN, CDR2 SYDVKM. V shed 4 bases, J shed 7 bases, and the junction held 12 bases outside the gene matches. CDR3 in amino acids: CASSSIAGGPPWNEQFF. CDR3 bases: TGTGCCAGCAGTTCCATAGCGGGAGGGCCCCCTTGGAATGAGCAGTTCTTC.